Sequencing of this TCR beta chain was carried out in a study of cytomegalovirus exposure and HLA in healthy donors. General study findings and limits: It was likely that a cluster of highly shared sequence variants was a sequencing artifact.

13 Jbeta primers and 60 Vbeta primers were used for the PCR. Data came from immunoSEQ multiplex PCR; TCRdb stores just in-frame clones and leaves some out. The sample has under 200,000 clones; just over 75% are singletons. Germline loops: CDR1 SGHTA, CDR2 FQGNSA. This CDR3 is 15 amino acids long. The germline V and J ends were trimmed by 3 bases and 3 bases, with 14 bases remaining between them. About this clone: The antigen is undetermined.

This chain joins TRBV7-2 and TRBJ2-5; D gene unclear. The TCR originated in a woman in her 30s in good health and CMV-seropositive. The sequenced sample consisted of PBMCs. DNA for the CDR3: TGTGCCAGCAGCTTTATCGGGTTTGAAGAAGAGACCCAGTACTTC. This codes for CASSFIGFEEETQYF.